Listed below are T cell receptor beta chains from one sample, sequenced in a study of T cell changes during pregnancy in multiple sclerosis. Some clones are missing from TCRdb's copy, which holds only in-frame ones; the method was immunoSEQ multiplex PCR. The sample holds roughly 56,000 clones, nearly 90% seen once. The sequencing used peripheral blood, collected in the first trimester of pregnancy. The receptors shown here come from a female donor with multiple sclerosis, enrolled in a pregnancy study. The CDR3 runs from the conserved cysteine through the conserved F or W. The order of the fields is D gene, J gene, clone size, V gene, CDR3 DNA, CDR3 protein. The D gene is left open where the match is weak. Not all rows give a size; the values are once, few, many and, for expanded clones, a class.

TRBD1 | TRBJ1-3 | . | TRBV6-5 | TGTGCCAGCAGAGGGACAGCTGGAAACACCATATATTTT | CASRGTAGNTIYF
TRBD1 | TRBJ1-3 | . | TRBV12-5 | TGTGCTAGTGGTCTGACCGGGACAGGGGGAGACTCTGGAAACACCATATATTTT | CASGLTGTGGDSGNTIYF
. | TRBJ1-5 | . | TRBV7-2 | TGTGCCAGCAGCCCCAACGGGTTCAGCAATCAGCCCCAGCATTTT | CASSPNGFSNQPQHF
. | TRBJ2-7 | . | TRBV30 | TGTGCCTGGACAGGGCAGAACTACGAGCAGTACTTC | CAWTGQNYEQYF
. | TRBJ1-2 | . | TRBV9 | TGTGCCAGCAGCGCGGGACTGAATCTGGATGGCTACACCTTC | CASSAGLNLDGYTF
. | TRBJ2-1 | . | TRBV19 | TGTGCCAGTAGTATTCTGTCTCTCGCGTCTAGCTCCTACAATGAGCAGTTCTTC | CASSILSLASSSYNEQFF
TRBD2 | TRBJ2-7 | . | TRBV5-5 | TGTGCCAGCAGTTCTGGACTAGCGGGAGGGTACGAGCAGTACTTC | CASSSGLAGGYEQYF
. | TRBJ2-3 | few | TRBV5-1 | TGCGCCAGCAGCTTCGCGGGCAGCACAGATACGCAGTATTTT | CASSFAGSTDTQYF
. | TRBJ1-5 | . | TRBV18 | TGTGCCAGCTCACCACCAGGGGGTCAGCCCCAGCATTTT | CASSPPGGQPQHF
TRBD1 | TRBJ2-3 | . | TRBV25-1 | TGTGCCAGCAGTGAGTACAGGGGGATTGGGACAGATACGCAGTATTTT | CASSEYRGIGTDTQYF
TRBD2 | TRBJ2-1 | . | TRBV4-2 | TGTGCCAGCAGCCATCCAAGCGGGAGGGTTCCGGAGCAGTTCTTC | CASSHPSGRVPEQFF
TRBD1 | TRBJ2-7 | once | TRBV18 | TGTGCCAGCTCACCACTCGTTGGACAGGGATCGACCTACGAGCAGTACTTC | CASSPLVGQGSTYEQYF
. | TRBJ1-2 | . | TRBV27 | TGTGCCAGCGGCGGGGGCGGCTGGGCGAGGGGCTACACCTTC | CASGGGGWARGYTF
. | TRBJ1-2 | . | TRBV27 | TGTGCCAGCAGCCGAACAGGAGGAGGGATGGATGGCTACACCTTC | CASSRTGGGMDGYTF
. | TRBJ2-7 | . | TRBV19 | TGTGCCAGTAGTACCTCCCATGGGCCCTACGAGCAGTACTTC | CASSTSHGPYEQYF
. | TRBJ2-7 | . | TRBV6-5 | TGTGCCAGCACCACCCAGGGGCCGAACTACGAGCAGTACTTC | CASTTQGPNYEQYF